The present entry profiles one TCR beta chain with its context. Antigen specificity is unknown. The data originate from a study of T cell responses to AZD1222 COVID-19 vaccine. Findings and limits, study-wide: The donors showed a predominance of white British ancestry and of females, with possible underestimation of clonal diversity. Vaccine-associated CD4 TCRs ranged over spike, dominating at 160-218 and 743-854.

V lost 3 bases and J lost 1, with 12 bases in between. Germline V gene lookup returns CDR1 DFQATT and CDR2 SNEGSKA (reference sequence). CDR3 size: 14 residues. Sequencing was performed with immunoSEQ multiplex PCR; in TCRdb, only in-frame clones are kept and a portion is missing. The data hold approximately 64,000 clones, with less than 90% observed a single time. The sample here was peripheral blood, taken on day 0 of AZD1222 vaccination. The source of this sequence is an adult in good health. V and J are TRBV20-1 and TRBJ1-1; weak D call: TRBD1 (6 bases). CDR3 bases: TGCAGTGCTAGTTTTGTGACAGGGAACACTGAAGCTTTCTTT. Its protein product is CSASFVTGNTEAFF.